This TCR beta chain was sequenced for a study of CD8+ T cells in alopecia areata. Overall study findings and caveats: Affected lesional scalp, above all in alopecia totalis/universalis, was more clonal than normal scalp.

Trimming cost V 0 bases and J 9 bases; bases outside gene matches: 10. Germline CDR1 is LNHNV and CDR2 is YYDKDF (reference sequence). This CDR3 is built from 16 residues. Sequencing templates came from extracted RNA that was reverse transcribed into cDNA. TCRdb's table, derived via immunoSEQ multiplex PCR, lists solely in-frame clones and lacks some. The data hold under 150,000 clones, with about four fifths observed a single time. In the case of this clone: Its antigen is currently unknown.

Treatment given: oral pan-JAK inhibitor, 5-10 mg twice daily. The material was CD8+ T cells sorted from blood, obtained at week 4, from a patient treated with tofacitinib. The receptor was derived from a human donor with alopecia areata. The gene calls are TRBV15 and TRBJ2-1; TRBD1 matches at 8 bases. CDR3 in DNA: TGTGCCACCAGCAGAGATCGCAGGGGGCTTTTCGGTGAGCAGTTCTTC. Amino acid sequence: CATSRDRRGLFGEQFF.